This T cell receptor beta chain was recorded in a study of blood T cells in healthy people across ages. The V and J ends lost 6 bases and 3 bases respectively, with 7 bases between them. The CDR3 sequence is 12 residues long. Germline V gene sequence: CDR1 MNHEY, CDR2 SVGEGT. A J-beta primer mix and a sample-barcoded 5' primer were used in a second PCR of roughly 7 to 12 cycles. A single record per CDR3 protein comes from TCRdb applying MiXCR to the 5' RACE reads. Here the sample spans roughly 2 million distinct CDR3 sequences, 49% being singletons. There are a few counts of this clonotype. Sample: blood. This TCR derives from a woman between 40 and 50 years old in good health. The chain links TRBV6-2 or TRBV6-3 to TRBJ2-3; D gene ambiguous. The DNA for the CDR3 is TGTGCCAGCAGCTACGTAACAGATACGCAGTATTTT. It translates to CASSYVTDTQYF.